These 28 T cell receptor beta chains came from one sample sequenced in a study of neurological immune-mediated disorders. MiXCR, run by TCRdb on the 5' RACE reads, gives a single entry per CDR3 protein. The sample lists some 80,000 distinct CDR3 sequences, 4.3% seen once, with 4.5% to 6% in the top ten. Time point meaning: longitudinal time-point 3. Sequences were obtained from PBMCs. The receptors come from a woman aged 55 to 70 with multiple sclerosis.

This clonotype is categorized as medium-sized. The chain has TRBV5-1 and TRBJ2-7; D is unresolved. Trimming cost V 4 bases and J 4 bases, with 6 bases left between them. The CDR3 has 11 amino acids. Looked up from germline, CDR1 is SGHRS and CDR2 is YFSETQ. The CDR3 DNA follows: TGCGCCAGCAGCCCAGGATACGAGCAGTACTTC. Encoded protein: CASSPGYEQYF.

Ten or more counts support this clonotype. CDR3 bases: TGTGCCAGCAGCTTAGGCCCAGGGGCAGTAGAGACCCAGTACTTC. It translates to CASSLGPGAVETQYF. The chain employs TRBV7-2 and TRBJ2-5, with D possibly being TRBD1 (6 bases). Trimming took 1 base from V and 4 from J, leaving 13 bases between them. This CDR3 has 15 residues. Germline V gene data show CDR1 as SGHTA and CDR2 as FQGNSA.

This clonotype was counted at least ten times. J is TRBJ2-7 and V is TRBV20-1, with TRBD1 matching over 7 bases. The CDR3 length is 11 residues. CDR1 and CDR2 from the germline V gene are DFQATT and SNEGSKA (reference sequence). CDR3 coding DNA: TGCGCCGGTACAGGGGACTACGAGCAGTACTTC. Translation gives CAGTGDYEQYF.

This clonotype was seen many times. V gene TRBV7-2 combines with J gene TRBJ1-5, with unresolved D. This CDR3 spans 13 amino acids. The germline V gene encodes CDR1 SGHTA and CDR2 FQGNSA. V was trimmed by 0 bases and J by 7 bases, leaving 7 bases between them. CDR3: CASSLAWGQPQHF. CDR3 coding DNA: TGTGCCAGCAGCTTAGCGTGGGGACAGCCCCAGCATTTT. Combining the CDR3 with reference TRBV7-2 and TRBJ1-5 gives the whole variable domain GAGVSQSPSNKVTEKGKDVELRCDPISGHTALYWYRQSLGQGLEFLIYFQGNSAPDKSGLPSDRFSAERTGGSVSTLTIQRTQQEDSAVYLCASSLAWGQPQHFGDGTRLSIL.

This clonotype was observed many times. The chain joins TRBV5-5 to TRBJ1-4; D remains ambiguous. V lost 3 bases and J lost 0, with 12 bases in between. The germline V gene has CDR1 SGHKS and CDR2 YYEKEE (reference sequence). This CDR3 has 16 residues. CDR3 DNA sequence: TGTGCCAGCAGCTGGCTGACGGACGCAACTAATGAAAAACTGTTTTTT. It translates to CASSWLTDATNEKLFF.

This clonotype was observed at least ten times. The DNA for the CDR3 is TGTGCCAGCAGTGATACTCCCGTGACAGGGAACACCGGGGAGCTGTTTTTT. Residues: CASSDTPVTGNTGELFF. The V and J genes are TRBV25-1 and TRBJ2-2; a weak D match, TRBD1 (6 bases). There are 17 residues in the CDR3. The V end lost 3 bases, the J end lost 1 base, and 15 bases lay between the germline ends. Germline V gives CDR1 MGHDK, CDR2 SYGVNS.

This clonotype was counted ten times or more. The gene calls are TRBV29-1 and TRBJ2-7; D might be TRBD1 (6 bases). Germline V lookup: CDR1 SQVTM, CDR2 ANQGSEA. V lost 8 bases to trimming and J lost 4 bases, with 18 bases between them. The CDR3 has 13 amino acids. CDR3 protein: CSFRTGIKYEQYF. As DNA, the CDR3 is TGCAGCTTCCGAACAGGGATTAAGTACGAGCAGTACTTC.

In its sample, this clonotype was seen many times. This chain connects TRBV20-1 to TRBJ1-1; 11 bases fit TRBD1. From germline, CDR1 is DFQATT and CDR2 SNEGSKA (reference sequence). The CDR3 extends over 17 amino acids. Germline trimming cut 6 bases from V and 3 bases from J; bases unmatched to any gene: 15. Here the CDR3 reads CSAKTTGTGGGYTEAFF. The CDR3, as DNA: TGCAGTGCCAAAACGACCGGGACAGGGGGAGGTTACACTGAAGCTTTCTTT.

This clonotype has at least ten counts. The J gene is TRBJ2-2, the V gene TRBV25-1; the D is unclear. CDR3 length: 13 amino acids. The V end was cut by 5 bases, the J end by 5 bases, with 9 bases between. CDR1 MGHDK and CDR2 SYGVNS come from the germline V gene. CDR3 sequence: CASSYMATGELFF. The CDR3, as DNA: TGTGCCAGCAGTTATATGGCAACCGGGGAGCTGTTTTTT.

This clonotype has at least ten counts. The rearrangement links TRBV11-2 to TRBJ1-2; 8 positions match TRBD1. Trimming at V came to 5 bases and at J to 5 bases, leaving 4 bases not matched to a gene. The germline V gene encodes CDR1 SGHAT and CDR2 FQNNGV. The length of the CDR3 is 13 residues. CDR3 sequence reads: CASSARQGYGYTF. CDR3 nucleotide sequence: TGTGCCAGCAGCGCTAGACAGGGGTATGGCTACACCTTC.

This clonotype showed up many times. This sequence joins TRBV7-2 and TRBJ1-1; perhaps TRBD1 as D (6 bases). Germline V gives CDR1 SGHTA, CDR2 FQGNSA. This CDR3 has 14 amino acids. V lost 2 bases to trimming and J lost 4 bases, with 11 bases between them. CDR3 in DNA: TGTGCCAGCAGCTTATCAGGGGCGGGCACTGAAGCTTTCTTT. Its protein product is CASSLSGAGTEAFF.

This clonotype was counted at least ten times. The chain carries TRBV5-1 and TRBJ2-1; 8 positions match TRBD1. CDR1 and CDR2 from the germline V gene are SGHRS and YFSETQ. The CDR3 length is 18 residues. Losses at the gene ends were 2 bases for V and 4 bases for J; bases not matched to a gene: 14. The CDR3 DNA follows: TGCGCCAGCAGCTTCGGGACAGGCGGCAGGGCTGTTTACAATGAGCAGTTCTTC. It specifies CASSFGTGGRAVYNEQFF.

This clonotype was recorded at least ten times. The rearrangement links TRBV5-1 to TRBJ2-3; D is uncertain. Trimming removed 4 bases at V and 6 bases at J, with 15 bases between. This CDR3 is 14 amino acids long. Germline CDR1 SGHRS, CDR2 YFSETQ. The CDR3 region is CASSGSGQIDTQYF. CDR3 DNA sequence: TGCGCCAGCAGCGGATCCGGTCAGATCGATACGCAGTATTTT.

This clonotype was counted many times. The chain links TRBV5-1 to TRBJ2-1, with 9 bases that match TRBD1. Germline V lookup: CDR1 SGHRS, CDR2 YFSETQ. V dropped 0 bases and J dropped 7; count of bases not matched to a gene: 8. CDR3 length: 16 residues. For the CDR3, the DNA is TGCGCCAGCAGCTTGGATTTACAGGGGGCAGGGAATGAGCAGTTCTTC. Protein sequence: CASSLDLQGAGNEQFF. Full variable domain (remainder filled in from reference TRBV5-1 and TRBJ2-1): KAGVTQTPRYLIKTRGQQVTLSCSPISGHRSVSWYQQTPGQGLQFLFEYFSETQRNKGNFPGRFSGRQFSNSRSEMNVSTLELGDSALYLCASSLDLQGAGNEQFFGPGTRLTVL.

The chain recombines TRBV5-4 with TRBJ1-2, with a tentative D call TRBD1 (5 bases). The length of the CDR3 is 14 residues. Trimming pared 0 bases from V and 6 bases from J, leaving 12 bases between. CDR1 and CDR2 (germline): SGHNT, YYREEE (reference sequence). The CDR3 DNA is TGTGCCAGCAGCTTGGATGGGCAGGGTCATGGCTACACCTTC. This codes for CASSLDGQGHGYTF. The entire variable domain, with the rest obtained from reference TRBV5-4 and TRBJ1-2, is as follows: ETGVTQSPTHLIKTRGQQVTLRCSSQSGHNTVSWYQQALGQGPQFIFQYYREEENGRGNFPPRFSGLQFPNYSSELNVNALELDDSALYLCASSLDGQGHGYTFGSGTRLTVV.

This clonotype was detected many times. The V and J genes are TRBV10-2 and TRBJ2-2; the D call may be TRBD1 or TRBD2 (5 bases each). Germline V gene data show CDR1 as WSHSY and CDR2 as SAAADI. The length of the CDR3 is 17 residues. The V end was cut by 2 bases, the J end by 4 bases, with 17 bases between. The CDR3: CASSEAGAGRLTGELFF. In DNA, the CDR3 is TGCGCCAGCAGTGAGGCGGGCGCAGGGCGCCTCACCGGGGAGCTGTTTTTT.

This clonotype was counted ten times or more. The chain combines TRBV10-3 with TRBJ2-5; TRBD1 matches 7 bases. This CDR3 spans 13 amino acids. After removal of 6 bases from V and 5 bases from J, the junction contained 6 bases not matched to a gene. From germline, CDR1 is ENHRY and CDR2 SYGVKD. This chain's CDR3 is CAIRETGIETQYF. For the CDR3, the DNA is TGTGCCATCAGAGAGACAGGGATCGAGACCCAGTACTTC.

Details on this clonotype: A much larger clone sits a single nucleotide away, making a read error possible. V is TRBV6-5 and J is TRBJ1-2, with D perhaps TRBD1 (6 bases). The CDR3 loop spans 16 amino acids. CDR1 is MNHEY and CDR2 is SVGAGI in the germline V gene. V shed 6 bases and J shed 8 bases, with 25 bases lying between them. Written as DNA, the CDR3 is TGTGCCAGCAGGCCCCCCGGGACATGGAAGAAAAGGGGCTACACCTTC. It translates to CASRPPGTWKKRGYTF.

This clonotype showed up many times. This sequence joins TRBV10-3 and TRBJ1-1, with a possible D match to TRBD1 (5 bases). This CDR3 is built from 16 residues. The ends were cut back, 2 bases at V and 5 bases at J, with 18 bases in the middle. Germline assignment: CDR1 ENHRY and CDR2 SYGVKD. The CDR3 bases are TGTGCCATCAGTGAGATTGTGGGGCCCGGGGTTACTGAAGCTTTCTTT. Its translation is CAISEIVGPGVTEAFF.

This clonotype was detected ten times or more. The chain couples TRBV20-1 to TRBJ1-6, with D possibly TRBD1 on 5 matching bases. V was trimmed by 4 bases and J by 7 bases, leaving 14 bases between them. CDR3 size: 14 residues. Germline V CDR1 and CDR2: DFQATT, SNEGSKA (reference sequence). The CDR3 sequence: CSATPGTKNSPLHF. The CDR3 region has the DNA TGCAGTGCTACCCCCGGGACGAAGAATTCACCCCTCCACTTT.

This clonotype was detected ten times or more. The V gene is TRBV6-6, the J gene TRBJ2-7; 8 bases map to TRBD1. Germline V gene lookup returns CDR1 MNHNY and CDR2 SVGAGI (reference sequence). Trimming at V came to 5 bases and at J to 2 bases, leaving 8 bases not matched to a gene. The CDR3 is 15 residues long. The CDR3 reads CASSPGQGGPYEQYF. For the CDR3, the DNA is TGTGCCAGCAGTCCCGGACAGGGAGGCCCCTACGAGCAGTACTTC.

This clonotype was seen a few times. The J gene is TRBJ2-7, the V gene TRBV5-1; D ambiguous. Germline V gives CDR1 SGHRS, CDR2 YFSETQ. The length of the CDR3 is 14 residues. V was shortened by 4 bases and J by 1 base, with 12 bases between the two germline ends. The CDR3 sequence: CASSPSDGSYEQYF. The CDR3 DNA reads TGCGCCAGCAGCCCTTCGGACGGATCCTACGAGCAGTACTTC.

This clonotype showed up many times. This chain connects TRBV5-1 to TRBJ2-1; 8 bases are a match to TRBD1. The germline V gene has CDR1 SGHRS and CDR2 YFSETQ. CDR3 size: 15 residues. J lost 4 bases, V lost 0 bases, and 3 bases had no gene match. CDR3 sequence reads: CASSLVQGGYNEQFF. The CDR3 nucleotides are TGCGCCAGCAGCTTGGTACAGGGGGGATACAATGAGCAGTTCTTC.

This clonotype was recorded at least ten times. CDR3 DNA: TGTGCCAGCAGCGGCGGACGGACTGAAGCTTTCTTT. Translation: CASSGGRTEAFF. The chain carries TRBV7-9 and TRBJ1-1, with D hard to call. Germline CDR1 SEHNR, CDR2 FQNEAQ (reference sequence). Deletions cut 5 bases from V and 5 bases from J, with 9 bases between. CDR3 size: 12 residues.

This clonotype was observed many times. The chain has TRBV5-1 and TRBJ2-3; 7 bases fit TRBD1. The CDR3 is made up of 14 amino acids. V was clipped by 4 bases and J by 5 bases; unmatched bases: 7. Looked up from germline, CDR1 is SGHRS and CDR2 is YFSETQ. The CDR3 sequence is CASSRGPGGDTQYF. CDR3 bases: TGCGCCAGCAGCAGGGGGCCCGGAGGAGATACGCAGTATTTT.

This clonotype was detected many times. The rearrangement uses TRBV11-2 and TRBJ1-2; D gene unclear. V lost 5 bases and J lost 1, with 8 bases in between. The CDR3 contains 13 residues. The germline gives CDR1 SGHAT, CDR2 FQNNGV. The CDR3 loop reads CASSQDGNYGYTF. CDR3 coding DNA: TGTGCCAGCAGCCAAGACGGTAACTATGGCTACACCTTC. The full variable domain, rest sourced from reference TRBV11-2 and TRBJ1-2, is EAGVAQSPRYKIIEKRQSVAFWCNPISGHATLYWYQQILGQGPKLLIQFQNNGVVDDSQLPKDRFSAERLKGVDSTLKIQPAKLEDSAVYLCASSQDGNYGYTFGSGTRLTVV.

The table lists this clonotype with many counts. The chain is built from TRBV5-1 and TRBJ1-2; no firm D call. The CDR3 is 14 residues long. Trimming removed 0 bases at V and 7 bases at J, with 13 bases between. Germline V CDR1 and CDR2: SGHRS, YFSETQ. The CDR3 DNA sequence: TGCGCCAGCAGCTTGGACGGGAGCCCCCTTGGCTACACCTTC. Translated: CASSLDGSPLGYTF.

This clonotype came up many times. The chain joins TRBV5-6 to TRBJ1-1, with D uncertain. In germline, CDR1 is SGHDT, CDR2 YYEEEE. Trimming shortened V by 6 bases and J by 7 bases, and 16 bases separated the two germline ends. The CDR3 is 13 residues long. CDR3 residues: CASTLRTRGEAFF. The CDR3 DNA is TGTGCCAGCACCCTCAGAACGCGCGGTGAAGCTTTCTTT.